In this sample, the clone carrying this T cell receptor beta chain turned up once. The antigen remains unidentified. The record originates from a study of T cells after yellow fever vaccination. Whole-study findings and limits: Clones from primary vaccination mostly reappeared after the booster (approximately 96% CD4, around 90% CD8). Any FACS-sorted repertoire could hold abundant clonotypes that contaminate it from the bulk population. Weaker overall was a secondary response that nonetheless peaked faster, on day 5 versus 15.

Template-switching 5'RACE yielded the TCR cDNA; a universal primer site and UMIs were added in the process. Each CDR3 protein is one row after TCRdb ran MiXCR on the 5' RACE reads. Of hundreds of thousands of distinct CDR3 sequences in the sample, roughly 12% were seen once. CDR3 length: 13 residues. Trimming removed 6 bases from V and 0 bases from J, with 8 bases in between. This chain connects TRBV12-3 or TRBV12-4 to TRBJ1-2; D gene uncertain. The sample was PBMCs, taken on the day of the yellow fever booster vaccination. The TCR originated in a man aged 25-45 years who received the YFV17D yellow fever vaccine. The CDR3 nucleotides read TGTGCCAGCAGAGGGATTACTAACTATGGCTACACCTTC. Protein sequence: CASRGITNYGYTF.